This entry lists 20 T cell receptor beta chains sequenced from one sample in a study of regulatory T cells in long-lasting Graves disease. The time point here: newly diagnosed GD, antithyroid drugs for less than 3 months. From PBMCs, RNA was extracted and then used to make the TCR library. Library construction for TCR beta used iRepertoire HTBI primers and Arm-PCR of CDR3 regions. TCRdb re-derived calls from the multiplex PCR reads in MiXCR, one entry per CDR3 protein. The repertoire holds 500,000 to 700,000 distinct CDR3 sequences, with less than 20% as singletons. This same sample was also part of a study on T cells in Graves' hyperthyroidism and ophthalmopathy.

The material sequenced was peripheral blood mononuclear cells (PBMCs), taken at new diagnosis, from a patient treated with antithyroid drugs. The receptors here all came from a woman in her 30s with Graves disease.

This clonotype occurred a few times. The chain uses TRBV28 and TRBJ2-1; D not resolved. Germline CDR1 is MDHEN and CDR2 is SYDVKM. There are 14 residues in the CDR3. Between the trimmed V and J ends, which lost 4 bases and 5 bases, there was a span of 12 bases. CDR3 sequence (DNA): TGTGCCAGCAGTTCCCATGGCGTTAACAATGAGCAGTTCTTC. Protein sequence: CASSSHGVNNEQFF.

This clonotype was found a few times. CDR3 in DNA: TGCAGTGCCCCTACTAGCGGGCCCGGCACAGATACGCAGTATTTT. Amino acid sequence: CSAPTSGPGTDTQYF. The V and J genes are TRBV20-1 and TRBJ2-3, with 9 bases fitting TRBD2. The CDR3 loop spans 15 amino acids. Trimming removed 6 bases from V and 1 base from J; junction bases left unmatched: 8. Germline V gene sequence: CDR1 DFQATT, CDR2 SNEGSKA (reference sequence).

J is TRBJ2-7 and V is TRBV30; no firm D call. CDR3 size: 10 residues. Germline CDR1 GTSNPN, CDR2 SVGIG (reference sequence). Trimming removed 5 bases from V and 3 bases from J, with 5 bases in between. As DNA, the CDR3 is TGTGCCTGGGGGGTCTACGAGCAGTACTTC. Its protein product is CAWGVYEQYF.

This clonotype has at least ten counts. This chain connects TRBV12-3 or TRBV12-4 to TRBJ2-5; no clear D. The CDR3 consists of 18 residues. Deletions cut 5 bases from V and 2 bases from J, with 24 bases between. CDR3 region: CASSPIPGSATKQETQYF. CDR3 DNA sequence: TGTGCCAGCAGTCCCATACCCGGGTCAGCTACTAAACAAGAGACCCAGTACTTC.

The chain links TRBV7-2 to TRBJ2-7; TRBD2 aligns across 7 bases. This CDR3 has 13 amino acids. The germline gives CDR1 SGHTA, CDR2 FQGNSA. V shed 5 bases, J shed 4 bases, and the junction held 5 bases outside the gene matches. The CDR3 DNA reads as TGTGCCAGCAGCCAGGGACTACGGTACGAGCAGTACTTC. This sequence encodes CASSQGLRYEQYF.

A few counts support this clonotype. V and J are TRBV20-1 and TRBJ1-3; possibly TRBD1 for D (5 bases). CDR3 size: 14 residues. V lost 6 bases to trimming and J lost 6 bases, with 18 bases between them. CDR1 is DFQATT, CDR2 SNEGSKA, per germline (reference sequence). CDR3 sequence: CSASAGREENTIYF. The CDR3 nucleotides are TGCAGTGCCTCGGCGGGCAGGGAAGAAAACACCATATATTTT.

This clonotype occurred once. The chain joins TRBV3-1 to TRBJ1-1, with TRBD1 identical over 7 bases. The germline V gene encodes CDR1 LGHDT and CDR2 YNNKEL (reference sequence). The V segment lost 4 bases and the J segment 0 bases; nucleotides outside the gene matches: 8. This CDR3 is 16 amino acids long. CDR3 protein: CASSRRQGGLNTEAFF. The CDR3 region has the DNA TGTGCCAGCAGCCGAAGACAGGGCGGACTGAACACTGAAGCTTTCTTT.

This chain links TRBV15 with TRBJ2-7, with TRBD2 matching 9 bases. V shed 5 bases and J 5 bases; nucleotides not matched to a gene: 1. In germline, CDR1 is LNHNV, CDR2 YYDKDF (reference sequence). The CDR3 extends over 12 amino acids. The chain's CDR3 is CATSVAGDEQYF. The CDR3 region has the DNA TGTGCCACCAGCGTAGCGGGAGACGAGCAGTACTTC.

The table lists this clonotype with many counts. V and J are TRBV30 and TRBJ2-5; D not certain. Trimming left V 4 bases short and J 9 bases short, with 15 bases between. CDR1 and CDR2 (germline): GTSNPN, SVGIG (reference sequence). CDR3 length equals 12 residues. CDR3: CAWTTTGQAQYF. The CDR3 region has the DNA TGTGCCTGGACCACCACGGGCCAGGCCCAGTACTTC. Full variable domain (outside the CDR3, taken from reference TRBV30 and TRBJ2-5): SQTIHQWPATLVQPVGSPLSLECTVEGTSNPNLYWYRQAAGRGLQLLFYSVGIGQISSEVPQNLSASRPQDRQFILSSKKLLLSDSGFYLCAWTTTGQAQYFGPGTRLLVL.

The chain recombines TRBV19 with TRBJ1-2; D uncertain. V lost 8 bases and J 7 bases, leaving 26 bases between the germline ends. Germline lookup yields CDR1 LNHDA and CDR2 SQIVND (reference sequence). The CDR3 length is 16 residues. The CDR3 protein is CASVPGPTRGGGGYTF. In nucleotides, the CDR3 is TGTGCCAGTGTTCCAGGTCCAACCCGCGGAGGCGGTGGCTACACCTTC.

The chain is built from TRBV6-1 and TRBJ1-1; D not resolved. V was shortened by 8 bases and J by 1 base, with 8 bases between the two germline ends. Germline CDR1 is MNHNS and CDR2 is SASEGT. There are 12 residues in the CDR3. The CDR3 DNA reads TGTGCCAGCCTGGTTCCGAACACTGAAGCTTTCTTT. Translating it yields CASLVPNTEAFF.

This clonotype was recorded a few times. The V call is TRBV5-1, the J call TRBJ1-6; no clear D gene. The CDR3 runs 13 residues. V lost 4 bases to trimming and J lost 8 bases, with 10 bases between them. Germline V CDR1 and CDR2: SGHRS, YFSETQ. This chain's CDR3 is CASSPDGYSPLHF. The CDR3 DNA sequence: TGCGCCAGCAGCCCAGACGGATATTCACCCCTCCACTTT.

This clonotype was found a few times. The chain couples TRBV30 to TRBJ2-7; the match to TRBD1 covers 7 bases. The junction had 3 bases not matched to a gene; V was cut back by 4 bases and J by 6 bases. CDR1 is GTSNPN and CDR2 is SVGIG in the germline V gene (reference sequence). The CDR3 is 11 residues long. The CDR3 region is CAWNRGGEQYF. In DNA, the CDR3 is TGTGCCTGGAACAGGGGTGGCGAGCAGTACTTC. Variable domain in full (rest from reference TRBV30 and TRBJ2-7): SQTIHQWPATLVQPVGSPLSLECTVEGTSNPNLYWYRQAAGRGLQLLFYSVGIGQISSEVPQNLSASRPQDRQFILSSKKLLLSDSGFYLCAWNRGGEQYFGPGTRLTVT.

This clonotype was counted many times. The CDR3 sequence is CASSAAGGPTGELFF. CDR3 nucleotides: TGTGCCAGCAGCGCAGCGGGAGGGCCTACCGGGGAGCTGTTTTTT. This chain uses TRBV7-9 with TRBJ2-2; 10 positions match TRBD2. The trim removed 5 bases at V and 5 bases at J, leaving 5 bases unmatched. The CDR3 runs 15 residues. Germline assignment: CDR1 SEHNR and CDR2 FQNEAQ (reference sequence).

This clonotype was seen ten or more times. CDR3 amino acids: CASSFVGKRTEAFF. CDR3 coding DNA: TGTGCCAGCAGTTTCGTGGGGAAGAGGACTGAAGCTTTCTTT. J is TRBJ1-1 and V is TRBV12-3 or TRBV12-4; no definite D call. With 3 bases removed from V and 5 bases from J, the gap between germline ends came to 13 bases. The CDR3 runs to 14 residues.

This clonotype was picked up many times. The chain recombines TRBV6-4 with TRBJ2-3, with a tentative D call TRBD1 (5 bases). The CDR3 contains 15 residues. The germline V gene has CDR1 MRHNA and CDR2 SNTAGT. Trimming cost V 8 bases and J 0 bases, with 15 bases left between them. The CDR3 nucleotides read TGTGCCAGCGCGACAGATCCCTCTAGCACAGATACGCAGTATTTT. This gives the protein CASATDPSSTDTQYF.

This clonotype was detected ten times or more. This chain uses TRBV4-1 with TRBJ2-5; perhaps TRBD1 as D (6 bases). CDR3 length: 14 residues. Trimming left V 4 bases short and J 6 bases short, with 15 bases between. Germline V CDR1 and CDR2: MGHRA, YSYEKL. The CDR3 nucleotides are TGCGCCAGCAGCCCCGTGGACAGTAGAAAGACCCAGTACTTC. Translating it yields CASSPVDSRKTQYF.

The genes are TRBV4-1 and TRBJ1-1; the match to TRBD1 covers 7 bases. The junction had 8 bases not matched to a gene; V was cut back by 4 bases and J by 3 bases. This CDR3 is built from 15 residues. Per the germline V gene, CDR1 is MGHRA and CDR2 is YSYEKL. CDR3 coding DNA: TGCGCCAGCAGCCCTCAGGGGGGAGTTGACACTGAAGCTTTCTTT. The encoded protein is CASSPQGGVDTEAFF.

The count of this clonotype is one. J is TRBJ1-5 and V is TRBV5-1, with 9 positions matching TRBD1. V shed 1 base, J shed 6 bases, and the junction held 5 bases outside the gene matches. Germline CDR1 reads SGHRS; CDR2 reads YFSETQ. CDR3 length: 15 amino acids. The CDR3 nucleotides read TGCGCCAGCAGCTTGACAGGGGGCGGGGGTCAGCCCCAGCATTTT. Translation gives CASSLTGGGGQPQHF.

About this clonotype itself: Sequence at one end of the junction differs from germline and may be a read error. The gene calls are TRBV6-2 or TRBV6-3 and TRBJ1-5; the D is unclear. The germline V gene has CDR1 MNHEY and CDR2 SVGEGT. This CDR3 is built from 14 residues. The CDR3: CASSYTPVDQPRHF. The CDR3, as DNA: TGTGCCAGCAGTTACACCCCCGTGGATCAGCCCCGGCATTTT.